What follows are 28 T cell receptor beta chains derived from one specimen sequenced in a study of T cell clonality in common variable immunodeficiency. Data came from immunoSEQ multiplex PCR; TCRdb stores just in-frame clones and leaves some out. Altogether about 18,000 clones were found in the sample, and no singletons occur. These receptors' targets are unknown. General study findings and limits: Reportedly, TCR beta sequences from common variable immunodeficiency showed fewer deletions and N-nucleotide insertions.

Sequences were obtained from peripheral blood mononuclear cells. The receptor source for this set is a human donor with common variable immunodeficiency.

This clone was counted ten times or more. Read data end 3 residues before the CDR3 end; the end is taken from the germline J gene. V is TRBV19 and J is TRBJ2-3; D possibly corresponds to TRBD2 (5 bases). This CDR3 comprises 15 residues. CDR1 is LNHDA, CDR2 SQIVND, per germline (reference sequence). Trimming left V 1 base short and J 2 bases short, with 10 bases between. This chain's CDR3 is CASSIVLAPTDTQYF. The CDR3 DNA, read in part, is TGTGCCAGTAGTATAGTCCTAGCCCCCACAGATACG.

This clone was counted only a few times. The sequenced fragment ends 3 residues before the CDR3 boundary, so the rest is inferred from the germline J gene. This chain uses TRBV2 with TRBJ1-5; 11 nucleotides agree with TRBD1. Germline V lookup: CDR1 SNHLY, CDR2 FYNNEI. CDR3 size: 16 residues. Trimming at V came to 2 bases and at J to 4 bases, leaving 4 bases not matched to a gene. The CDR3 is CASSEWGTGGNQPQHF. The DNA read from the CDR3 is TGTGCCAGCAGTGAATGGGGGACAGGGGGAAATCAGCCC.

This clone was observed many times. The read ends 3 residues before the CDR3 terminus; that terminus is restored from the germline J gene. This rearrangement joins TRBV5-1 to TRBJ1-4, with 11 bases matching TRBD1. J lost 1 base, V lost 5 bases, and 13 bases had no gene match. The CDR3 is 19 amino acids. Germline V gene sequence: CDR1 SGHRS, CDR2 YFSETQ. The sequenced CDR3 bases are TGCGCCAGCAGTTCGGGGACAGGGGGTATCGAATTAACTAATGAAAAA. Translated, it gives CASSSGTGGIELTNEK. The complete CDR3 reads CASSSGTGGIELTNEKLFF. The variable domain in full, with the rest retrieved from reference TRBV5-1 and TRBJ1-4, is KAGVTQTPRYLIKTRGQQVTLSCSPISGHRSVSWYQQTPGQGLQFLFEYFSETQRNKGNFPGRFSGRQFSNSRSEMNVSTLELGDSALYLCASSSGTGGIELTNEKLFFGSGTQLSVL.

Ten or more counts support this clone. From the germline J gene comes the end of the CDR3, since the read stops 3 residues before it. The V and J genes are TRBV20-1 and TRBJ1-2, with D possibly being TRBD1 (6 bases). Germline CDR1 reads DFQATT; CDR2 reads SNEGSKA (reference sequence). V lost 6 bases and J 4 bases, leaving 12 bases between the germline ends. This CDR3 has 12 amino acids. CDR3 sequence reads: CSAPSTGYGYTF. The part of the CDR3 DNA that was read is TGCAGTGCGCCTTCGACAGGCTATGGC.

This clone came up many times. The CDR3 end is not reached by the read, which stops 3 residues before it; the germline J gene fills it in. The J gene is TRBJ2-1, the V gene TRBV18; 8 positions match TRBD1. Germline trimming cut 1 base from V and 7 bases from J; bases unmatched to any gene: 15. Germline CDR1 reads KGHSH; CDR2 reads LQKENI. This CDR3 spans 18 amino acids. The CDR3 is CASSPRIAQGAGKNEQFF. CDR3 DNA (partial): TGTGCCAGCTCACCACGTATCGCCCAGGGGGCTGGAAAGAATGAG. Together with reference TRBV18 and TRBJ2-1, the CDR3 gives the full variable domain: NAGVMQNPRHLVRRRGQEARLRCSPMKGHSHVYWYRQLPEEGLKFMVYLQKENIIDESGMPKERFSAEFPKEGPSILRIQQVVRGDSAAYFCASSPRIAQGAGKNEQFFGPGTRLTVL.

This clone was counted many times. The CDR3 end falls 3 residues outside the read, so it is completed with the germline J gene. The chain links TRBV7-9 to TRBJ2-5; the match to TRBD1 covers 7 bases. V dropped 5 bases and J dropped 1; count of bases not matched to a gene: 7. Germline-derived CDR1 and CDR2 are SEHNR and FQNEAQ (reference sequence). The CDR3 has 15 amino acids. The part of the CDR3 DNA that was read is TGTGCCAGCAGCCCTGCGACAGGGATCCAAGAGACC. Translated, it gives CASSPATGIQET. The CDR3 in full is CASSPATGIQETQYF.

Judged by abundance, this clone is medium-sized. With the read ending 3 residues before the CDR3 end, the germline J gene is used to fill in that end. The gene calls are TRBV29-1 and TRBJ1-2; the D gene is possibly TRBD1 (6 bases). This CDR3 contains 13 residues. V dropped 3 bases and J dropped 6 bases, with 14 bases sitting between them. CDR1 and CDR2 (germline): SQVTM, ANQGSEA. The CDR3 bases that were read are TGCAGCGTTGATCCGACAGGTGGGAATGGC. Translated: CSVDPTGGNG. The whole CDR3 region reads CSVDPTGGNGYTF.

This clone has a count of ten or more. The read ends 3 residues before the CDR3 terminus; that terminus is restored from the germline J gene. The chain links TRBV2 to TRBJ1-2; the D is unclear. Looked up from germline, CDR1 is SNHLY and CDR2 is FYNNEI. V was clipped by 10 bases and J by 7 bases, with 13 bases between them. There are 11 residues in the CDR3. The CDR3 region is CANSGPPGYTF. The covered CDR3 bases are TGTGCCAACTCTGGTCCTCCTGGC.

This clone was observed a handful of times. The read falls 3 residues short of the CDR3 end, and the missing part is taken from the germline J gene. At the DNA level, this CDR3 is encoded by other sequences in the same sample as well. This chain joins TRBV20-1 and TRBJ2-1, with 8 bases fitting TRBD2. The CDR3 is 15 residues long. Trimming took 0 bases from V and 9 from J; bases not matched to a gene: 10. Germline CDR1 is DFQATT and CDR2 is SNEGSKA (reference sequence). The CDR3 spells CSARDGASGSSEQFF. The CDR3 DNA, read in part, is TGCAGTGCTAGAGATGGCGCGAGCGGGAGTAGTGAG.

This clone has a handful of counts. The read terminates 3 residues before the CDR3 end, so the remaining end is supplied by the germline J gene. The chain joins TRBV7-2 to TRBJ2-7, with a weak D call TRBD1 (6 bases). Trimming stripped 3 bases from V and 3 bases from J, with 15 bases between. CDR1 is SGHTA, CDR2 FQGNSA, per germline. This CDR3 comprises 15 residues. CDR3 DNA (partial): TGTGCCAGCAGCTTTCCGGGACACAAAGGCTACGAG. This sequence encodes CASSFPGHKGYE. The whole CDR3 sequence reads CASSFPGHKGYEQYF.

This clone was counted at least ten times. With the read ending 3 residues before the CDR3 end, the germline J gene is used to fill in that end. The chain joins TRBV5-1 to TRBJ2-7; 7 nucleotides match TRBD1. CDR3 length equals 13 residues. V lost 2 bases and J lost 5; bases outside the gene matches: 4. CDR1 SGHRS and CDR2 YFSETQ come from the germline V gene. This CDR3 reads CASSFSTGDEQYF. The DNA read from the CDR3 is TGCGCCAGCAGCTTTTCAACAGGGGACGAG.

Many counts were recorded for this clone. The read ends 3 residues before the CDR3 terminus; that terminus is restored from the germline J gene. This chain connects TRBV20-1 to TRBJ2-7; 9 nucleotides align to TRBD2. The CDR3 is made up of 16 amino acids. V lost 5 bases, J lost 2 bases, and 13 bases stayed unmatched. Germline CDR1 and CDR2: DFQATT and SNEGSKA (reference sequence). The DNA read from the CDR3 is TGCAGTGCTTCACACTTACTAGCGGGCTCTACCTACGAG. Its protein product is CSASHLLAGSTYE. The entire CDR3 reads CSASHLLAGSTYEQYF.

This clone was seen at least ten times. The CDR3 is cut off 3 residues early in the read; its end comes from the germline J gene. The chain joins TRBV2 to TRBJ2-2, with TRBD2 matching over 13 bases. CDR1 is SNHLY, CDR2 FYNNEI, per germline. This CDR3 contains 17 residues. The trim removed 6 bases at V and 3 bases at J, leaving 7 bases unmatched. The CDR3 sequence is CASSKGLAGSYTGELFF. The CDR3 DNA, read in part, is TGTGCCAGCAGCAAGGGACTAGCGGGATCATACACCGGGGAG.

With regard to this clone: Possible read error: a much larger clone is one base away. The CDR3 region is CASSSSGTVKEKLFF. CDR3 bases read: TGCGCCAGCAGCTCATCCGGGACAGTTAAGGAAAAA. V usage is TRBV5-1 and J usage is TRBJ1-4, with TRBD1 matching over 7 bases. The sequence runs out 3 residues before the end of the CDR3; the remainder is reconstructed from the germline J gene. This CDR3 contains 15 residues. CDR1 is SGHRS and CDR2 is YFSETQ in the germline V gene. The junction had 10 bases not matched to a gene; V was cut back by 3 bases and J by 8 bases. Full variable domain (rest looked up from reference TRBV5-1 and TRBJ1-4): KAGVTQTPRYLIKTRGQQVTLSCSPISGHRSVSWYQQTPGQGLQFLFEYFSETQRNKGNFPGRFSGRQFSNSRSEMNVSTLELGDSALYLCASSSSGTVKEKLFFGSGTQLSVL.

There are many counts of this clone. The sequence runs out 3 residues before the end of the CDR3; the remainder is reconstructed from the germline J gene. The chain joins TRBV20-1 to TRBJ1-5, with 8 bases fitting TRBD1. V dropped 5 bases and J dropped 0; count of bases not matched to a gene: 12. The germline V gene encodes CDR1 DFQATT and CDR2 SNEGSKA (reference sequence). The CDR3 runs 17 residues. CDR3 sequence: CSARLGQGATSNQPQHF. The sequenced part of the CDR3 DNA is TGCAGTGCTCGCCTTGGACAGGGAGCTACTAGCAATCAGCCC.

In this sample, this clone turned up many times. The read ends 3 residues early relative to the CDR3; the germline J gene fills the gap. V usage is TRBV5-6 and J usage is TRBJ2-3, with D possibly being TRBD1 (6 bases). V lost 2 bases, J lost 5 bases, and 12 bases lay in between. Germline V CDR1 and CDR2: SGHDT, YYEEEE. The CDR3 consists of 14 residues. The CDR3 bases that were read are TGTGCCAGCAGCTTACAGGGCTCGGGAGATACG. This gives the protein CASSLQGSGDT. The complete CDR3 sequence is CASSLQGSGDTQYF. The whole variable domain, remainder taken from reference TRBV5-6 and TRBJ2-3, is DAGVTQSPTHLIKTRGQQVTLRCSPKSGHDTVSWYQQALGQGPQFIFQYYEEEERQRGNFPDRFSGHQFPNYSSELNVNALLLGDSALYLCASSLQGSGDTQYFGPGTRLTVL.

This clone was detected many times. The sequenced fragment ends 3 residues before the CDR3 boundary, so the rest is inferred from the germline J gene. The chain carries TRBV11-2 and TRBJ2-1; 9 nucleotides line up with TRBD2. Per germline, CDR1 SGHAT and CDR2 FQNNGV. This CDR3 contains 15 residues. Trimming removed 4 bases from V and 3 bases from J; junction bases left unmatched: 4. The sequenced part of the CDR3 DNA is TGTGCCAGCAGCTGGCTAGCGGGGAACTACAATGAG. It codes for CASSWLAGNYNE. The full CDR3 reads CASSWLAGNYNEQFF.

Concerning this clone: The read halts 3 residues ahead of the CDR3 end, with the missing end drawn from the germline J gene. This chain connects TRBV10-2 to TRBJ2-1, with D possibly TRBD1 on 9 matching bases. The CDR3 has 20 residues. Germline lookup yields CDR1 WSHSY and CDR2 SAAADI. Trimming shortened V by 5 bases and J by 9 bases, and 35 bases separated the two germline ends. CDR3 sequence: CASSKTSGQGSSGSYGEQFF. The CDR3 DNA, read in part, is TGCGCCAGCAGTAAAACTAGTGGACAGGGGTCAAGCGGGAGTTATGGTGAG.

This clone was seen ten or more times. The read falls 3 residues short of the CDR3 end, and the missing part is taken from the germline J gene. V usage is TRBV27 and J usage is TRBJ2-3; D remains ambiguous. Germline lookup yields CDR1 MNHEY and CDR2 SMNVEV (reference sequence). V dropped 6 bases and J dropped 2 bases, with 6 bases sitting between them. The CDR3 loop spans 12 amino acids. CDR3 loop: CASSPHTDTQYF. The CDR3 DNA, read in part, is TGTGCCAGCAGCCCCCACACAGATACG.

The sample holds many counts of this clone. The missing CDR3 end, 3 residues past where the read stops, is filled in from the germline J gene. V and J are TRBV20-1 and TRBJ2-7, with TRBD2 matching over 10 bases. The CDR3 contains 14 residues. Germline CDR1 is DFQATT and CDR2 is SNEGSKA (reference sequence). Unmatched junction bases numbered 7, after V lost 5 bases and J lost 3 bases. The CDR3: CSARQREGYYEQYF. Partial CDR3 DNA: TGCAGTGCTCGTCAGCGGGAGGGTTACTACGAG.

Many counts were recorded for this clone. The CDR3 end falls 3 residues outside the read, so it is completed with the germline J gene. V and J are TRBV11-2 and TRBJ2-7, with a tentative D call TRBD1 (6 bases). Trimming stripped 4 bases from V and 4 bases from J, with 14 bases between. The CDR3 is 14 residues long. CDR1 is SGHAT, CDR2 FQNNGV, per germline. Incomplete CDR3 DNA: TGTGCCAGCAGCTACAGGACAGTCGGTTACGAG. Residues: CASSYRTVGYE. The complete CDR3 reads CASSYRTVGYEQYF.

This clone occurred many times. Read data end 3 residues before the CDR3 end; the end is taken from the germline J gene. The chain employs TRBV5-1 and TRBJ2-2, with 8 bases matching TRBD1. Germline loops: CDR1 SGHRS, CDR2 YFSETQ. The V segment lost 0 bases and the J segment 9 bases; nucleotides outside the gene matches: 7. This CDR3 spans 15 amino acids. CDR3: CASSLAPGGRRELFF. The sequenced CDR3 bases are TGCGCCAGCAGCTTGGCGCCAGGGGGCCGCCGGGAG.

This clone was seen ten or more times. The read halts 3 residues ahead of the CDR3 end, with the missing end drawn from the germline J gene. The rearrangement links TRBV2 to TRBJ2-3; maybe TRBD2 (6 bases). Germline V gene lookup returns CDR1 SNHLY and CDR2 FYNNEI. The V gene lost 6 bases and the J gene lost 2 bases, with 15 bases spanning the gap. This CDR3 spans 15 amino acids. The sequenced CDR3 bases are TGTGCCAGCAGGGCGGTAGCGGCTTACACAGATACG. It specifies CASRAVAAYTDT. The full CDR3 is CASRAVAAYTDTQYF.

This clone was found many times. The read finishes 3 residues shy of the CDR3 end, and the germline J gene is used to complete it. The chain is built from TRBV2 and TRBJ2-3; 11 nucleotides align to TRBD2. This CDR3 is built from 15 residues. After removal of 6 bases from V and 5 bases from J, the junction contained 7 bases not matched to a gene. Germline CDR1 reads SNHLY; CDR2 reads FYNNEI. CDR3 bases read: TGTGCCAGCAGAGCTAGCGGGAGGAGTCTAGATACG. Protein product: CASRASGRSLDT. The complete CDR3 sequence is CASRASGRSLDTQYF. Supplemented by reference TRBV2 and TRBJ2-3, the full variable domain reads EPEVTQTPSHQVTQMGQEVILRCVPISNHLYFYWYRQILGQKVEFLVSFYNNEISEKSEIFDDQFSVERPDGSNFTLKIRSTKLEDSAMYFCASRASGRSLDTQYFGPGTRLTVL.

This clone was counted many times. The read terminates 3 residues ahead of where the CDR3 ends, so the germline J gene completes it. This sequence joins TRBV28 and TRBJ1-2, with 8 positions matching TRBD1. This CDR3 contains 12 residues. Germline CDR1 MDHEN, CDR2 SYDVKM. V gave up 5 bases and J gave up 7 bases; unmatched junction bases: 3. The sequenced part of the CDR3 DNA is TGTGCCAGCAGTGGACAGGGTAGTGGC. The encoded protein is CASSGQGSG. The CDR3 as a whole reads CASSGQGSGYTF.

This clone was recorded many times. The CDR3 end lies 3 residues beyond the end of the read and is filled in from the germline J gene. This chain connects TRBV20-1 to TRBJ1-5; TRBD1 might be the D (5 bases). Germline V gene sequence: CDR1 DFQATT, CDR2 SNEGSKA (reference sequence). The V end was cut by 0 bases, the J end by 2 bases, with 11 bases between. The CDR3 has 15 amino acids. The CDR3 region is CSARDKGAGNQPQHF. The covered CDR3 bases are TGCAGTGCTAGAGATAAAGGGGCCGGCAATCAGCCC.

Many counts were recorded for this clone. The CDR3 extends 3 residues past the end of the read, so its final part is completed from the germline J gene. This chain uses TRBV7-3 with TRBJ2-7; 11 bases are shared with TRBD2. The CDR3 loop spans 16 amino acids. Trimming at V came to 1 base and at J to 2 bases, leaving 4 bases not matched to a gene. The germline gives CDR1 SGHTA, CDR2 FQGTGA. Partial CDR3 DNA: TGTGCCAGCAGCTTAATGGCTAGCGGGAGGACCTACGAG. Its translation: CASSLMASGRTYE. The whole CDR3 protein is CASSLMASGRTYEQYF.

The sample holds many counts of this clone. Incomplete CDR3 DNA: TGTGCCAGCAGCTTCGACAGGGGGCTAGCAGATACG. It specifies CASSFDRGLADT. The entire CDR3 protein is CASSFDRGLADTQYF. The genes are TRBV7-2 and TRBJ2-3; 10 positions agree with TRBD1. The read stops 3 residues short of the end of the CDR3; the missing end is completed from the germline J gene. CDR3 length: 15 residues. With 3 bases clipped from V and 4 bases from J, the junction kept 4 bases outside the gene matches. Germline CDR1 reads SGHTA; CDR2 reads FQGNSA. Full variable domain (missing parts from reference TRBV7-2 and TRBJ2-3): GAGVSQSPSNKVTEKGKDVELRCDPISGHTALYWYRQSLGQGLEFLIYFQGNSAPDKSGLPSDRFSAERTGGSVSTLTIQRTQQEDSAVYLCASSFDRGLADTQYFGPGTRLTVL.